Below, 23 T cell receptor beta chains from the same sample are listed, as sequenced in a study of early T cells in non-severe SARS-CoV-2 infection (dated by TCRdb to about 2021). Libraries were prepared through 5' RACE. Sequencing was carried out with a NextSeq 500. TCRdb trimmed the raw reads at Q25, called clones with MiXCR and kept productive beta chains. Rows with one shared CDR3 protein collapse into an entry with the most common genes and DNA. In this sample the table shows about 80,000 distinct CDR3 sequences, more than 4% of which occur a single time. Less than 9.5% of the sample rests with the top ten. The starting material was whole blood, obtained at baseline. These receptors were collected from an adult who was a healthcare worker with PCR-confirmed SARS-CoV-2 infection or an uninfected control (not recorded which).

This clonotype was seen at least ten times. The chain couples TRBV6-5 to TRBJ2-2, with 8 bases that match TRBD1. The V gene's germline CDR1 is MNHEY and CDR2 SVGAGI. The CDR3 runs 18 residues. V was clipped by 2 bases and J by 2 bases; unmatched bases: 10. CDR3 sequence: CASSYSRTGRPNTGELFF. As DNA, the CDR3 is TGTGCCAGCAGTTACAGCCGGACAGGGCGCCCCAACACCGGGGAGCTGTTTTTT.

The J gene is TRBJ2-7, the V gene TRBV20-1; D is unclear. In germline, CDR1 is DFQATT, CDR2 SNEGSKA (reference sequence). The CDR3 has 15 amino acids. V was clipped by 5 bases and J by 0 bases, with 17 bases between them. The CDR3 is CSASLRVPSSYEQYF. The CDR3 coding sequence is TGCAGTGCTTCTTTACGGGTTCCCTCCTCCTACGAGCAGTACTTC.

The rearrangement links TRBV6-5 to TRBJ1-1, with 7 bases aligning to TRBD1. CDR1 and CDR2 (germline): MNHEY, SVGAGI. This CDR3 region has 16 residues. The ends lost 4 bases at V and 8 bases at J; junction bases unmatched: 16. The CDR3 region has the DNA TGTGCCAGCAGTTGGGGACAGCTAAGTTCGAGGTACGAAGCTTTCTTT. Residues: CASSWGQLSSRYEAFF.

The rearrangement joins TRBV2 to TRBJ2-7; 9 bases map to TRBD1. This CDR3 contains 15 residues. V trimming: 6 bases; J trimming: 5 bases; junction bases outside the gene matches: 11. Germline V gene data show CDR1 as SNHLY and CDR2 as FYNNEI. This CDR3 reads CASRSGTGLEHEQYF. As DNA, the CDR3 is TGTGCCAGCAGATCCGGGACAGGGCTGGAACACGAGCAGTACTTC.

Of note for this clonotype: This could be a read error, since a much larger clone is one nucleotide away. This chain uses TRBV6-5 with TRBJ2-7; maybe TRBD2 (5 bases). Trimming shortened V by 6 bases and J by 0 bases, and 12 bases separated the two germline ends. Germline CDR1 MNHEY, CDR2 SVGAGI. This CDR3 contains 14 residues. CDR3 nucleotides: TGTGCCAGCAGAACCAGTCGGGACTCCTACGAGCAGTACTTC. This codes for CASRTSRDSYEQYF.

This clonotype was recorded a few times. V gene TRBV7-9 combines with J gene TRBJ2-7; 9 nucleotides match TRBD1. This CDR3 contains 14 residues. V shed 4 bases, J shed 4 bases, and the junction held 5 bases outside the gene matches. CDR1 is SEHNR and CDR2 is FQNEAQ in the germline V gene (reference sequence). CDR3 DNA: TGTGCCAGCAGCTCGCGGGACAGGGTATACGAGCAGTACTTC. Translated, it gives CASSSRDRVYEQYF.

This clonotype was counted at least ten times. This chain joins TRBV20-1 and TRBJ2-7, with D tentatively TRBD1 (6 bases). The CDR3 is 14 residues long. CDR1 is DFQATT and CDR2 is SNEGSKA in the germline V gene (reference sequence). Trimming left V 6 bases short and J 0 bases short, with 15 bases between. The CDR3 DNA reads as TGCAGTGCCGGATCGACAGGCCACTCCTACGAGCAGTACTTC. Protein product: CSAGSTGHSYEQYF.

The chain carries TRBV5-6 and TRBJ2-4; no clear D gene. The CDR3 runs to 13 residues. The V end lost 1 base, the J end lost 2 bases, and 4 bases lay between the germline ends. From germline, CDR1 is SGHDT and CDR2 YYEEEE. This CDR3 reads CASSLSPKNIQYF. CDR3 sequence (DNA): TGTGCCAGCAGCTTGTCCCCCAAAAACATTCAGTACTTC.

In DNA form, the CDR3 reads TGTGCCAGCAGCCCGGACGGGGCAAGAGGAGAGACCCAGTACTTC. It translates to CASSPDGARGETQYF. The V gene is TRBV6-2 or TRBV6-3, the J gene TRBJ2-5; D tentatively fits TRBD1 or TRBD2 (5 bases each). Germline V gene data show CDR1 as MNHEY and CDR2 as SVGEGT. The CDR3 sequence is 15 residues long. The V end lost 6 bases, the J end lost 4 bases, and 18 bases lay between the germline ends.

With regard to this clonotype: Germline and junction disagree at one end, which may indicate a read error. This chain connects TRBV18 to TRBJ2-7, with D perhaps being TRBD1 or TRBD2 (5 bases each). CDR3 size: 12 residues. Germline CDR1 is KGHSH and CDR2 is LQKENI. CDR3 nucleotides: TGCAGCACTACAGAGGGGATCAACGAGCAGTACTTC. It codes for CSTTEGINEQYF.

The V call is TRBV30, the J call TRBJ2-5; no clear D. In germline, CDR1 is GTSNPN, CDR2 SVGIG (reference sequence). The CDR3 extends over 13 amino acids. The V end lost 0 bases, the J end lost 5 bases, and 10 bases lay between the germline ends. The CDR3 region is CAWSVSGGETQYF. The CDR3 region has the DNA TGTGCCTGGAGTGTATCAGGTGGGGAGACCCAGTACTTC. The variable domain in full, completed from reference TRBV30 and TRBJ2-5, reads SQTIHQWPATLVQPVGSPLSLECTVEGTSNPNLYWYRQAAGRGLQLLFYSVGIGQISSEVPQNLSASRPQDRQFILSSKKLLLSDSGFYLCAWSVSGGETQYFGPGTRLLVL.

The chain carries TRBV7-2 and TRBJ2-7; 9 bases match TRBD1. Germline CDR1 and CDR2: SGHTA and FQGNSA. V lost 5 bases and J lost 2; bases outside the gene matches: 7. The CDR3 has 15 amino acids. The CDR3 reads CASSPGQGVAYEQYF. DNA for the CDR3: TGTGCCAGCAGCCCGGGACAGGGAGTTGCCTACGAGCAGTACTTC.

This clonotype was observed at least ten times. V is TRBV19 and J is TRBJ2-3; unclear D gene. Looked up from germline, CDR1 is LNHDA and CDR2 is SQIVND (reference sequence). The length of the CDR3 is 13 residues. The V end lost 2 bases, the J end lost 5 bases, and 8 bases lay between the germline ends. The CDR3 here is CASSIPFRDTQYF. CDR3 bases: TGTGCCAGTAGTATACCCTTCAGAGATACGCAGTATTTT.

The rearrangement joins TRBV5-5 to TRBJ1-5, with no clear D. Gene TRBJ2-3 matches the end of the DNA better, so the J call may be wrong. The germline V gene has CDR1 SGHKS and CDR2 YYEKEE (reference sequence). The CDR3 has 17 amino acids. The CDR3 DNA sequence: TGTGCCAGCACCCTGAACTTTGGGGATTATAGCAATCAGCCCCAGTATTTT. Its translation is CASTLNFGDYSNQPQYF.

The J gene is TRBJ2-5, the V gene TRBV5-1; 8 bases line up with TRBD2. The CDR3 is made up of 14 amino acids. The V and J ends lost 4 bases and 3 bases, in that order; junction bases with no gene match: 5. Germline V gene lookup returns CDR1 SGHRS and CDR2 YFSETQ. CDR3 sequence reads: CASSKTSAEETQYF. The DNA of the CDR3 is TGCGCCAGCAGCAAGACTAGCGCCGAAGAGACCCAGTACTTC.

J is TRBJ2-1 and V is TRBV10-3; TRBD1 might be the D (6 bases). Germline V gene sequence: CDR1 ENHRY, CDR2 SYGVKD. This CDR3 region has 16 residues. The V end lost 3 bases, the J end lost 4 bases, and 16 bases lay between the germline ends. CDR3 bases: TGTGCCATCAGTGACCCCGACAGGAGCGCATACAATGAGCAGTTCTTC. This encodes CAISDPDRSAYNEQFF.

This clonotype was recorded a few times. V gene TRBV7-9 combines with J gene TRBJ2-3; 7 positions match TRBD2. The ends lost 5 bases at V and 0 bases at J; junction bases unmatched: 8. Germline V lookup: CDR1 SEHNR, CDR2 FQNEAQ (reference sequence). The CDR3 length is 16 residues. CDR3 in DNA: TGTGCCAGCAGCCCGTTGGGGGGGGTTAGCACAGATACGCAGTATTTT. Its protein is CASSPLGGVSTDTQYF. The full variable domain, with the rest looked up from reference TRBV7-9 and TRBJ2-3, is DTGVSQNPRHKITKRGQNVTFRCDPISEHNRLYWYRQTLGQGPEFLTYFQNEAQLEKSRLLSDRFSAERPKGSFSTLEIQRTEQGDSAMYLCASSPLGGVSTDTQYFGPGTRLTVL.

The sample holds a few counts of this clonotype. This chain links TRBV7-2 with TRBJ2-5; no firm D call. Germline CDR1 reads SGHTA; CDR2 reads FQGNSA. Trimming took off 0 bases at V and 4 bases at J, with 15 bases between the two ends. The CDR3 is made up of 16 amino acids. The CDR3 protein is CASSLAPRPMGETQYF. As DNA, the CDR3 is TGTGCCAGCAGCTTAGCCCCCCGACCGATGGGAGAGACCCAGTACTTC.

The chain carries TRBV19 and TRBJ2-2; D unresolved. The CDR3 is 16 amino acids. V lost 5 bases and J 6 bases, leaving 19 bases between the germline ends. Germline values: CDR1 LNHDA, CDR2 SQIVND (reference sequence). The CDR3: CASSVQAPPAAGELFF. In DNA form, the CDR3 reads TGTGCCAGTAGTGTCCAGGCCCCCCCTGCAGCCGGGGAGCTGTTTTTT.

This clonotype has ten or more counts. The V and J genes are TRBV12-3 or TRBV12-4 and TRBJ2-1; 8 positions match TRBD2. With 6 bases clipped from V and 2 bases from J, the junction kept 6 bases outside the gene matches. The CDR3 has 15 amino acids. CDR3 amino acids: CASRLGLAPYNEQFF. The CDR3 nucleotides are TGTGCCAGCAGGCTAGGACTAGCCCCCTACAATGAGCAGTTCTTC.

The gene calls are TRBV7-8 and TRBJ2-5, with 9 bases identical to TRBD2. Germline CDR1 reads SGHVS; CDR2 reads FQNEAQ. The CDR3 length is 16 residues. V lost 4 bases and J lost 5; bases outside the gene matches: 11. Here the CDR3 reads CASSSRLAVGLETQYF. CDR3 nucleotide sequence: TGTGCCAGCAGCTCTCGACTAGCGGTGGGGTTGGAGACCCAGTACTTC.

This clonotype was seen ten or more times. The CDR3 here is CSVEIGVSTQYF. DNA for the CDR3: TGCAGCGTTGAAATAGGCGTCTCGACCCAGTACTTC. This chain connects TRBV29-1 to TRBJ2-5; no clear D gene. From germline, CDR1 is SQVTM and CDR2 ANQGSEA. V was clipped by 2 bases and J by 7 bases, with 11 bases between them. CDR3 length equals 12 residues.

The table lists this clonotype with a few counts. The rearrangement joins TRBV7-3 to TRBJ1-1; 9 nucleotides align to TRBD1. Looked up from germline, CDR1 is SGHTA and CDR2 is FQGTGA. The CDR3 sequence is 13 residues long. Germline trimming cut 5 bases from V and 11 bases from J; bases unmatched to any gene: 9. The CDR3 nucleotides are TGTGCCAGCAGCGGACAGGGGAGCGAGGCTGCTTTCTTT. This sequence encodes CASSGQGSEAAFF.